The rows below give T cell receptor beta chains drawn from one sample of a study of cytomegalovirus exposure and HLA in healthy donors. The repertoire was sequenced with immunoSEQ multiplex PCR; TCRdb's copy has only in-frame clones and lacks some. The table lists some 98,000 clones, over 80% of them singletons. What was sequenced was PBMCs. The source is a female donor in good health and CMV-seropositive. The conserved cysteine and the conserved F or W are not part of the CDR3 here.

cdr3_aa	v_call	j_call
ASSRGGGDNEKLF	TRBV7-2	TRBJ1-4
ASGLEGGRNQPQH	TRBV12-5	TRBJ1-5
ASSEWSVGGDYEQY	TRBV6-1	TRBJ2-7
ASSPEGTSGSNEQF	TRBV7-2	TRBJ2-1
ASSIGGSSYEQY	TRBV19	TRBJ2-7
ASSLCSMGTQNTEAF	TRBV28	TRBJ1-1
ASSLPTGGAPEAF	TRBV7-9	TRBJ1-1
ASSAERGSSYNEQF	TRBV5-1	TRBJ2-1
ASSLTGINEKLF	TRBV5-4	TRBJ1-4
ASSQVGGRSDEQY	TRBV4-1	TRBJ2-7
ASKTGTSGYNEQF	TRBV2	TRBJ2-1
ASSFPDRDTEAF	TRBV5-1	TRBJ1-1
ASSRDRVDGEKLF	TRBV6-1	TRBJ1-4
ASSWGGPYNEQF	TRBV7-9	TRBJ2-1
AISESLGGAPSDQPQH	TRBV10-3	TRBJ1-5
ASSDTGGGTEAF	TRBV6-5	TRBJ1-1
ASSPGASSYNSPLH	TRBV5-1	TRBJ1-6
ASSLGTSGNTDTQY	TRBV11-3	TRBJ2-3
ASTPGQGLDEQY	TRBV6-5	TRBJ2-7
AIGNDRGSYEQY	TRBV10-3	TRBJ2-7
ASSQVTLTGLSPLH	TRBV4-1	TRBJ1-6
ASSSGTADSGNTIY	TRBV6-5	TRBJ1-3
ASSEAWTTVNSPLH	TRBV6-1	TRBJ1-6
AIRTQGNGSPLH	TRBV10-3	TRBJ1-6
ASSQDPGQGQQPQH	TRBV4-1	TRBJ1-5
ASSYRSGVGETQY	TRBV7-9	TRBJ2-5
ASSLRLAGGGEQF	TRBV5-1	TRBJ2-1
ASSVQPSRYNEQF	TRBV9	TRBJ2-1
ASSLASRGTTDTQY	TRBV5-1	TRBJ2-3
ASSSTGSGNTIY	TRBV11-2	TRBJ1-3
ASSLVGRVLGQGRMNTEAF	TRBV5-1	TRBJ1-1
ASSRGQAREQY	TRBV6-1	TRBJ2-7
AWNLAGRVYNEQF	TRBV30	TRBJ2-1
ASSLALGGRRWNEQF	TRBV5-1	TRBJ2-1
AISTSGSSGANVLT	TRBV10-3	TRBJ2-6
ASSRTSYEQF	TRBV9	TRBJ2-1
SVLAGGYEQY	TRBV29-1	TRBJ2-7